The 8 T cell receptor beta chains below were found in one sample sequenced in a study of graft-versus-host responses after intestinal transplantation. Antigen specificity for these receptors is unknown. TCRdb's copy holds only in-frame clones and misses some; the assay was immunoSEQ multiplex PCR. The sample contains tens of thousands of clones, roughly nine tenths of which appear only once. The sequences come from unstimulated CD8+ T cells sorted from spleen or lymph node cells, collected before intestinal transplant. The receptor source for this set is a human donor who received an intestinal transplant.

The chain employs TRBV4-1 and TRBJ2-3; a weak D match, TRBD2 (6 bases). V lost 1 base and J 3 bases, leaving 14 bases between the germline ends. From germline, CDR1 is MGHRA and CDR2 YSYEKL. This CDR3 is 16 amino acids long. The CDR3 loop is CASSQAGGMGTDTQYF. Written as DNA, the CDR3 is TGCGCCAGCAGCCAAGCGGGCGGGATGGGTACAGATACGCAGTATTTT.

The rearrangement links TRBV4-1 to TRBJ2-5; 11 nucleotides align to TRBD2. Germline-derived CDR1 and CDR2 are MGHRA and YSYEKL. With V trimmed by 4 bases and J by 0 bases, 7 bases remained unmatched. CDR3 length: 17 residues. The CDR3 bases are TGCGCCAGCAGCCCCGGGACTAGCGGCAAATACCAAGAGACCCAGTACTTC. This encodes CASSPGTSGKYQETQYF.

This chain connects TRBV4-3 to TRBJ2-7; 7 nucleotides agree with TRBD1. The CDR3 runs 15 residues. Germline V gives CDR1 LGHNA, CDR2 YSLEER. With V trimmed by 0 bases and J by 3 bases, 5 bases remained unmatched. CDR3 bases: TGCGCCAGCAGCCAAGATTGGGCAGGGGGCTACGAGCAGTACTTC. Residues: CASSQDWAGGYEQYF.

V is TRBV5-1 and J is TRBJ2-3, with TRBD2 identical over 7 bases. V lost 1 base, J lost 2 bases, and 7 bases stayed unmatched. The CDR3 sequence is 16 residues long. Germline V gene lookup returns CDR1 SGHRS and CDR2 YFSETQ. Here the CDR3 reads CASSLRLAEPTDTQYF. CDR3 DNA: TGCGCCAGCAGCTTGAGGCTAGCGGAACCCACAGATACGCAGTATTTT.

V is TRBV27 and J is TRBJ2-3; the D gene is possibly TRBD2 (5 bases). V was cut by 2 bases and J by 6 bases, with 9 bases left in between. The germline V gene has CDR1 MNHEY and CDR2 SMNVEV (reference sequence). The CDR3 is 13 amino acids. For the CDR3, the DNA is TGTGCCAGCAGTTTACGGGGTACGGATACGCAGTATTTT. Amino acids: CASSLRGTDTQYF.

V usage is TRBV27 and J usage is TRBJ2-3, with 14 bases matching TRBD2. The CDR3 consists of 18 residues. Germline V gene data show CDR1 as MNHEY and CDR2 as SMNVEV (reference sequence). The V and J ends lost 2 bases and 3 bases, in that order; junction bases with no gene match: 7. CDR3 residues: CASSLGTSGRLRTDTQYF. The CDR3 DNA sequence: TGTGCCAGCAGTTTAGGGACTAGCGGGAGACTAAGGACAGATACGCAGTATTTT.

CDR3 amino acids: CASSLDSPQPYYGYTF. CDR3 DNA sequence: TGTGCCAGCAGCTTGGACAGCCCCCAGCCTTATTATGGCTACACCTTC. This rearrangement joins TRBV11-2 to TRBJ1-2; D may be TRBD1 (6 bases). The germline gives CDR1 SGHAT, CDR2 FQNNGV. Trimming pared 3 bases from V and 5 bases from J, leaving 19 bases between. The CDR3 covers 16 residues.

This clone has just one count. This chain links TRBV30 with TRBJ1-1, with no clear D. Germline CDR1 is GTSNPN and CDR2 is SVGIG (reference sequence). V was clipped by 3 bases and J by 3 bases, with 11 bases between them. This CDR3 has 13 amino acids. This CDR3 is CAWRTPPDTEAFF. The CDR3 DNA follows: TGTGCCTGGAGGACACCCCCGGACACTGAAGCTTTCTTT. The full variable domain, with the rest looked up from reference TRBV30 and TRBJ1-1, is SQTIHQWPATLVQPVGSPLSLECTVEGTSNPNLYWYRQAAGRGLQLLFYSVGIGQISSEVPQNLSASRPQDRQFILSSKKLLLSDSGFYLCAWRTPPDTEAFFGQGTRLTVV.